This note documents a single T cell receptor beta chain sequence. Its specificity is not known. This sample stems from a study of OX40 agonist ivuxolimab in advanced cancers. On the study more broadly: Each dose-escalation patient presented with hepatocellular carcinoma, melanoma, renal cell or head and neck cancer.

Overall study findings and caveats: CD8+ T cells averaged more expanded clones than CD4+. The study observed clonal expansion of CD4+ and CD8+ blood T cells by week 6 at 0.1 to 3.0 mg/kg.

Some clones are missing from TCRdb's copy, which holds only in-frame ones; the method was immunoSEQ multiplex PCR. The sample includes approximately 70,000 clones, approximately 90% of them seen just once. The source is an adult with an advanced solid tumor such as melanoma, head and neck, liver or kidney cancer. The specimen was CD4+ or CD8+ T cells sorted from blood, collected in a trial of the OX40 agonist ivuxolimab.

The CDR3 nucleotides are TGTGCCTGGGCGGAAACAGGGAGCGCTTTCTTT. Translated: CAWAETGSAFF. The chain uses TRBV30 and TRBJ1-1; D perhaps matches TRBD1 (6 bases). V lost 5 bases and J 11 bases, leaving 15 bases between the germline ends. Germline V gives CDR1 GTSNPN, CDR2 SVGIG (reference sequence). The length of the CDR3 is 11 residues.